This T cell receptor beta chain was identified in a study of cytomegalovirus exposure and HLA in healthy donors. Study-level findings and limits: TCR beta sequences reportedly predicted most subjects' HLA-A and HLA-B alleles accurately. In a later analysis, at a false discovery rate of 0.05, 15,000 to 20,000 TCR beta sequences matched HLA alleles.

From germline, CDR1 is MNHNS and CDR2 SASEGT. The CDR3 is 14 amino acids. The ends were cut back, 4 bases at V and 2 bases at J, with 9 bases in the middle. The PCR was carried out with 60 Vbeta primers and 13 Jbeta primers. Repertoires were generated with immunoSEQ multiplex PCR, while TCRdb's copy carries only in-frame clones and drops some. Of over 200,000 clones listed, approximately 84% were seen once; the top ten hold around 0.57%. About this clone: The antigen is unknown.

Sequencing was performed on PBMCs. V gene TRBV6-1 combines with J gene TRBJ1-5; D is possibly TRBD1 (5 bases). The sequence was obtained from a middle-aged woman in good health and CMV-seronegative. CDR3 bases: TGTGCCAGCAGTGCCAGGGAGGGCAATCAGCCCCAGCATTTT. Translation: CASSAREGNQPQHF.